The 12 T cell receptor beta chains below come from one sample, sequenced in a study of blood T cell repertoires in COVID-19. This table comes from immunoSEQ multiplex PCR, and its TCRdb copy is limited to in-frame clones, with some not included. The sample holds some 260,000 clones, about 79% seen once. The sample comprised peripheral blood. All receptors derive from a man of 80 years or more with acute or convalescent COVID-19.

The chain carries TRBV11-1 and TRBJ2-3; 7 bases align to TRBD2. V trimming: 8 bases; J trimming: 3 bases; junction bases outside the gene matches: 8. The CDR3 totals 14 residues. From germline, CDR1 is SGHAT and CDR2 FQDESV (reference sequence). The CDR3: CASSGGSRTDTQYF. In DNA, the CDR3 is TGTGCCAGCTCGGGCGGGAGTAGGACAGATACGCAGTATTTT.

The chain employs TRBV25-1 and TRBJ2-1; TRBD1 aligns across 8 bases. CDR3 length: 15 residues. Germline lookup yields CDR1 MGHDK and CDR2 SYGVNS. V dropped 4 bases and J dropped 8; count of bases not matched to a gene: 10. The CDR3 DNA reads TGTGCCAGCAGTGGGTCAGGGGGCCTCTCCCATGAGCAGTTCTTC. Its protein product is CASSGSGGLSHEQFF.

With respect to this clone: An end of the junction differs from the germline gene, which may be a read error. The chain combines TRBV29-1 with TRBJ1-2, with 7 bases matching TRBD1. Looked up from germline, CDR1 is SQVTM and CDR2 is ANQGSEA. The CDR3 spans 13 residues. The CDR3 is CSGRDSWNYGYIF. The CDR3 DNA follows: TGCAGCGGCCGGGACAGCTGGAACTATGGCTACATCTTC. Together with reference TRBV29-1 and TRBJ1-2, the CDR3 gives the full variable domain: SAVISQKPSRDICQRGTSLTIQCQVDSQVTMMFWYRQQPGQSLTLIATANQGSEATYESGFVIDKFPISRPNLTFSTLTVSNMSPEDSSIYLCSGRDSWNYGYIFGSGTRLTVV.

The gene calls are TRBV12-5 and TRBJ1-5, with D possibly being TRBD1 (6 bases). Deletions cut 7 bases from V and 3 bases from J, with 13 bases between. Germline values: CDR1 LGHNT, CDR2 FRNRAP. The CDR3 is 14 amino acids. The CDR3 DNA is TGTGCTAGTGCCCCCGGACAGACCAATCAGCCCCAGCATTTT. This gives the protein CASAPGQTNQPQHF.

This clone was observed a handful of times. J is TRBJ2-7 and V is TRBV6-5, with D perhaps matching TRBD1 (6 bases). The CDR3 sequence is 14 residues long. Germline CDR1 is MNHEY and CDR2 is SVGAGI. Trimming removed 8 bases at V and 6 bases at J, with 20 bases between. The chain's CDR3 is CASGGIRGTGEQYF. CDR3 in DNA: TGTGCCAGCGGGGGAATCAGGGGAACTGGCGAGCAGTACTTC.

This chain's CDR3 is CASSRTGTSFDEQFF. The CDR3, as DNA: TGCGCCAGCAGCCGAACCGGGACTAGCTTCGATGAGCAGTTCTTC. V is TRBV5-1 and J is TRBJ2-1; 9 bases are a match to TRBD2. This CDR3 has 15 amino acids. V shed 4 bases, J shed 8 bases, and the junction held 10 bases outside the gene matches. The germline CDR1 and CDR2 sequences are SGHRS and YFSETQ.

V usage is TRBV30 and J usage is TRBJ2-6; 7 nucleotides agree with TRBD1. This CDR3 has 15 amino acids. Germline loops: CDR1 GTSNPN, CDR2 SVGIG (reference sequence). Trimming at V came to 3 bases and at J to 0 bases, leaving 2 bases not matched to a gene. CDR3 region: CAWRTGSSGANVLTF. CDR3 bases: TGTGCCTGGAGGACAGGGAGCTCTGGGGCCAACGTCCTGACTTTC.

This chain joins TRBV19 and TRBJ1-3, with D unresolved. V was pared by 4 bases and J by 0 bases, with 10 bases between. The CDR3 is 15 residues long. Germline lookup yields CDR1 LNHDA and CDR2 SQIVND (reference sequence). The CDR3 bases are TGTGCCAGTAGTAGAACCGGGAACTCTGGAAACACCATATATTTT. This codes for CASSRTGNSGNTIYF. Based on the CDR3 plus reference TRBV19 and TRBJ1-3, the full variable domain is DGGITQSPKYLFRKEGQNVTLSCEQNLNHDAMYWYRQDPGQGLRLIYYSQIVNDFQKGDIAEGYSVSREKKESFPLTVTSAQKNPTAFYLCASSRTGNSGNTIYFGEGSWLTVV.

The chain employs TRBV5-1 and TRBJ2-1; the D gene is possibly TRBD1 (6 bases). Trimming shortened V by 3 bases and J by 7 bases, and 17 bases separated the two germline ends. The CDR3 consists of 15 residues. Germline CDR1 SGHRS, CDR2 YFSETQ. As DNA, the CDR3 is TGCGCCAGCAGCTCACCCGAAGGACAGTCGAATGAGCAGTTCTTC. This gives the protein CASSSPEGQSNEQFF.

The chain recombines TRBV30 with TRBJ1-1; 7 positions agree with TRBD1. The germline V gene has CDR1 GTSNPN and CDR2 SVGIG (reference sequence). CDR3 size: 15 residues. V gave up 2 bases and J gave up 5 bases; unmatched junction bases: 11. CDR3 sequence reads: CAWSTHRGNTTEAFF. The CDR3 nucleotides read TGTGCCTGGAGTACCCACAGGGGCAATACAACTGAAGCTTTCTTT.

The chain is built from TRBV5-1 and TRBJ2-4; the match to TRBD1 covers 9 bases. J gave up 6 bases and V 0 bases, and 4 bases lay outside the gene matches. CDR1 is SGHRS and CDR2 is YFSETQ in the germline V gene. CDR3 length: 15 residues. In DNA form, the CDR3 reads TGCGCCAGCAGCTTGGAGGGACAGGGACGAAACATTCAGTACTTC. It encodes CASSLEGQGRNIQYF.

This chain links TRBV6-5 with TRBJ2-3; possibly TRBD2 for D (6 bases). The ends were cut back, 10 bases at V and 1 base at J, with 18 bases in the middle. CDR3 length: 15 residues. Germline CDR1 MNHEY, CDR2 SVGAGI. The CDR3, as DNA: TGTGCCACCCTGGGGGGTGCACGGGGCACAGATACGCAGTATTTT. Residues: CATLGGARGTDTQYF.